This record concerns one T cell receptor beta chain sequence. This sample is part of a study of OX40 agonist ivuxolimab in advanced cancers. About the study: Of the patients, three showed partial responses, one with hepatocellular carcinoma and two with cutaneous melanoma.

This CDR3 is 13 amino acids long. Germline V CDR1 and CDR2: LNHDA, SQIVND (reference sequence). With 3 bases removed from V and 7 bases from J, the gap between germline ends came to 9 bases. Assay used: immunoSEQ multiplex PCR; TCRdb lists only in-frame clones, some missing. The table has 100,000 or so clones, just over 85% seen once. The sample consisted of CD4+ or CD8+ T cells sorted from blood, taken in a trial of the OX40 agonist ivuxolimab. The rearrangement uses TRBV19 and TRBJ1-4, with D tentatively TRBD1 (6 bases). The clonotype was recovered from an adult with an advanced solid tumor such as melanoma, head and neck, liver or kidney cancer. In DNA form, the CDR3 reads TGTGCCAGTAGTATGGGGGCACTTGAAAAACTGTTTTTT. Its translation: CASSMGALEKLFF.